The entry below describes one TCR beta chain. Its matching antigen is unknown. V was clipped by 0 bases and J by 3 bases, with 2 bases between them. Germline V gene data show CDR1 as MGHRA and CDR2 as YSYEKL. This CDR3 has 12 residues. The data were obtained in a study of T-cell reconstitution after alpha-beta-depleted transplantation in children. Study-wide points: There were some patients whose high TCRbeta diversity at day 60 came from surviving recipient T cells and thymic progenitors. T-cell counts and diversity at one year post-transplant came mainly from newly produced T cells. Reportedly, alpha-beta T cells present about two months post-transplant originated from several hundred expanded clones of graft origin.

Preparation of the TCRbeta library used unique molecular identifiers. TCRdb re-derived calls from the PCR reads in MiXCR, one entry per CDR3 protein. This table has about 300,000 distinct CDR3 sequences, nearly 8% appearing once. The TCR was taken from a female patient aged 2-9 years who had a stem cell transplant for Fanconi anemia, so the T cells may come from the graft donor. This chain joins TRBV4-1 and TRBJ2-5, with D hard to call. The specimen comprised peripheral blood, sampled 360 days after TCRalphabeta/CD19-depleted stem cell transplant. The CDR3 loop is CASSQDKETQYF. The CDR3 nucleotides read TGCGCCAGCAGCCAAGACAAAGAGACCCAGTACTTC.